This T cell receptor (beta chain) is drawn from a study of T-cell memory formation after mild COVID-19. With 3 bases clipped from V and 8 bases from J, the junction kept 7 bases outside the gene matches. The CDR3 covers 16 residues. The germline V gene encodes CDR1 LGHNA and CDR2 YSLEER. TCRdb recomputed calls from the 5' RACE reads with MiXCR, one row per CDR3 protein. The data show 560,000 or so distinct CDR3 sequences, roughly a sixth seen once. This clonotype was recorded a few times. The sequence came from an adult woman who had mild COVID-19 (a few samples of this study predate the infection). Cell type and time point are not known. Input material: PBMCs or a T cell subset sorted from them (not recorded which). The chain has TRBV4-3 and TRBJ2-1; 13 nucleotides match TRBD2. The CDR3, as DNA: TGCGCCAGCAGCCACTTAACTAGCGGGAGGGGCGATGAGCAGTTCTTC. It translates to CASSHLTSGRGDEQFF.